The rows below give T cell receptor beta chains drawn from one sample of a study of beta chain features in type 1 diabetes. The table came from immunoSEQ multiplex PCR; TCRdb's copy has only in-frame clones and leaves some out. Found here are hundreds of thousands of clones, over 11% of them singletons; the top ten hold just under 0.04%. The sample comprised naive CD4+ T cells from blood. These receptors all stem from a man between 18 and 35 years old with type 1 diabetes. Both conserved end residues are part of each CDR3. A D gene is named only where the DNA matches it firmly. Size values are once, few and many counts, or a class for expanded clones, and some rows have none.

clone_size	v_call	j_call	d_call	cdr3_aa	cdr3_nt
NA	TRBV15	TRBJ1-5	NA	CATSTPIPINSNQPQHF	TGTGCCACCAGCACACCCATACCCATCAATAGCAATCAGCCCCAGCATTTT
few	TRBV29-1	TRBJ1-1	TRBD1	CSGENRGRNTEAFF	TGCAGCGGTGAAAACAGGGGGCGTAACACTGAAGCTTTCTTT
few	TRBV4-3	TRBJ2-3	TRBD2	CASSQEPAGRDTQYF	TGCGCCAGCAGCCAAGAACCAGCGGGGCGCGATACGCAGTATTTT
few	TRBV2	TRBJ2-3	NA	CASGRLWDNTDTQYF	TGTGCCAGCGGAAGGCTCTGGGATAACACAGATACGCAGTATTTT
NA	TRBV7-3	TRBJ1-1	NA	CASSPGAGNTEAFF	TGTGCCAGCAGTCCCGGCGCGGGTAACACTGAAGCTTTCTTT
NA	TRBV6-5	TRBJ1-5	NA	CASSYRSGNQPQHF	TGTGCCAGCAGTTACAGGAGTGGCAATCAGCCCCAGCATTTT
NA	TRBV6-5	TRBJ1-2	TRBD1	CASSRDSYGYTF	TGTGCCAGCAGCCGGGACAGCTATGGCTACACCTTC
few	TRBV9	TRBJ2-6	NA	CASSVDISGANVLTF	TGTGCCAGCAGCGTAGACATCTCTGGGGCCAACGTCCTGACTTTC
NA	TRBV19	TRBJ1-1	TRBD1	CASSTRQGLNTEAFF	TGTGCCAGTAGTACCCGACAGGGCCTAAACACTGAAGCTTTCTTT
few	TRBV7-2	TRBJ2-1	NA	CASSFSRQSSYNEQFF	TGTGCCAGCAGCTTTAGCCGCCAGAGCTCCTACAATGAGCAGTTCTTC